A selection of T cell receptor beta chains follows, all from one sample in a study of OX40 agonist ivuxolimab in advanced cancers. Assay used: immunoSEQ multiplex PCR; TCRdb lists only in-frame clones, some missing. Counted here are 60,000 to 90,000 clones, about 81% occurring once; the ten biggest clones make up about 5%. Source: CD4+ or CD8+ T cells sorted from blood, taken in a trial of the OX40 agonist ivuxolimab. All receptors derive from an adult with an advanced solid tumor such as melanoma, head and neck, liver or kidney cancer. CDR3s include the opening cysteine and the closing phenylalanine or tryptophan. The order of the fields is J gene, clone size, D gene, V gene, CDR3 protein, CDR3 DNA. The D gene is left open where the match is weak. Clone size appears in some rows only: once, few, many, or a class for an expanded clone.

j_gene: TRBJ2-3; abundance: -; d_gene: -; v_gene: TRBV4-3; CDR3aa: CASSHSSLGTDTQYF; CDR3nt: TGCGCCAGCAGCCACTCTAGCTTGGGCACAGATACGCAGTATTTT
j_gene: TRBJ1-1; abundance: -; d_gene: -; v_gene: TRBV18; CDR3aa: CASTPATANTEAFF; CDR3nt: TGTGCCAGCACCCCGGCGACAGCGAACACTGAAGCTTTCTTT
j_gene: TRBJ2-1; abundance: -; d_gene: TRBD2; v_gene: TRBV7-9; CDR3aa: CASSWGREDNEQFF; CDR3nt: TGTGCCAGCAGTTGGGGGCGGGAGGATAATGAGCAGTTCTTC
j_gene: TRBJ1-1; abundance: few; d_gene: -; v_gene: TRBV7-3; CDR3aa: CASRGQPNTEAFF; CDR3nt: TGTGCCAGCAGAGGACAGCCGAACACTGAAGCTTTCTTT
j_gene: TRBJ1-1; abundance: -; d_gene: -; v_gene: TRBV14; CDR3aa: CASSLDLDTEAFF; CDR3nt: TGTGCCAGCAGCCTCGACTTGGACACTGAAGCTTTCTTT
j_gene: TRBJ2-6; abundance: few; d_gene: -; v_gene: TRBV6-5; CDR3aa: CASSYESSGANVLTF; CDR3nt: TGTGCCAGCAGTTACGAGAGCTCTGGGGCCAACGTCCTGACTTTC
j_gene: TRBJ1-3; abundance: -; d_gene: -; v_gene: TRBV5-1; CDR3aa: CASSLVSGGFSGNTIYF; CDR3nt: TGCGCCAGCAGCTTGGTGTCGGGGGGATTCTCTGGAAACACCATATATTTT
j_gene: TRBJ2-7; abundance: few; d_gene: -; v_gene: TRBV2; CDR3aa: CASSEFRGRGQYF; CDR3nt: TGTGCCAGCAGTGAATTTAGAGGGAGAGGGCAGTACTTC
j_gene: TRBJ1-3; abundance: -; d_gene: -; v_gene: TRBV7-9; CDR3aa: CASSLLIALSIYF; CDR3nt: TGTGCCAGCAGCTTATTGATCGCTCTAAGTATATATTTT
j_gene: TRBJ2-7; abundance: -; d_gene: TRBD2; v_gene: TRBV4-2; CDR3aa: CASSQDLRGGNEQYF; CDR3nt: TGTGCCAGCAGCCAAGATTTGCGGGGGGGAAACGAGCAGTACTTC
j_gene: TRBJ2-3; abundance: -; d_gene: -; v_gene: TRBV6-1; CDR3aa: CASSVRGTDTQYF; CDR3nt: TGTGCCAGCAGTGTAAGGGGCACAGATACGCAGTATTTT
j_gene: TRBJ1-1; abundance: -; d_gene: -; v_gene: TRBV5-4; CDR3aa: CASREGLGGTEAFF; CDR3nt: TGTGCCAGCAGAGAGGGCCTCGGGGGCACTGAAGCTTTCTTT
j_gene: TRBJ2-2; abundance: -; d_gene: -; v_gene: TRBV4-3; CDR3aa: CASSQVFPDTGELFF; CDR3nt: TGCGCCAGCAGCCAAGTTTTCCCAGACACCGGGGAGCTGTTTTTT
j_gene: TRBJ2-2; abundance: once; d_gene: -; v_gene: TRBV18; CDR3aa: CASSPIRGDPTGELFF; CDR3nt: TGTGCCAGCTCGCCGATTCGAGGGGATCCCACCGGGGAGCTGTTTTTT
j_gene: TRBJ2-5; abundance: -; d_gene: TRBD2; v_gene: TRBV6-1; CDR3aa: CASSEGATSGHRETQYF; CDR3nt: TGTGCCAGCAGTGAAGGCGCGACTAGCGGTCACCGAGAGACCCAGTACTTC
j_gene: TRBJ1-2; abundance: -; d_gene: TRBD1; v_gene: TRBV7-2; CDR3aa: CASSILGQGYGYTF; CDR3nt: TGTGCCAGCAGCATCTTGGGACAGGGCTATGGCTACACCTTC
j_gene: TRBJ1-2; abundance: -; d_gene: -; v_gene: TRBV9; CDR3aa: CASSVVGAGYTF; CDR3nt: TGTGCCAGCAGCGTAGTGGGGGCTGGCTACACCTTC
j_gene: TRBJ1-2; abundance: -; d_gene: -; v_gene: TRBV4-1; CDR3aa: CASSPRGDGYTF; CDR3nt: TGCGCCAGCAGCCCCAGGGGTGATGGCTACACCTTC
j_gene: TRBJ1-5; abundance: medium-sized; d_gene: TRBD1; v_gene: TRBV5-1; CDR3aa: CASSLEGTGFQPQHF; CDR3nt: TGCGCCAGCAGCTTGGAGGGGACAGGGTTTCAGCCCCAGCATTTT
j_gene: TRBJ2-3; abundance: once; d_gene: -; v_gene: TRBV13; CDR3aa: CASSLGQFGTDTQYF; CDR3nt: TGTGCCAGCAGCTTAGGACAGTTCGGCACAGATACGCAGTATTTT
j_gene: TRBJ2-1; abundance: -; d_gene: TRBD2; v_gene: TRBV5-5; CDR3aa: CASSYGGTRGYNEQFF; CDR3nt: TGTGCCAGCAGCTACGGGGGGACTAGGGGCTACAATGAGCAGTTCTTC
j_gene: TRBJ2-2; abundance: -; d_gene: -; v_gene: TRBV29-1; CDR3aa: CSVTRVTGELFF; CDR3nt: TGCAGCGTTACCAGGGTCACCGGGGAGCTGTTTTTT
j_gene: TRBJ2-7; abundance: -; d_gene: -; v_gene: TRBV6-5; CDR3aa: CASSRTETYEQYF; CDR3nt: TGTGCCAGCAGCCGGACCGAAACCTACGAGCAGTACTTC
j_gene: TRBJ1-6; abundance: -; d_gene: -; v_gene: TRBV9; CDR3aa: CASSVERERSRSPLHF; CDR3nt: TGTGCCAGCAGCGTAGAGAGGGAACGGAGTCGTTCACCCCTCCACTTT
j_gene: TRBJ1-2; abundance: -; d_gene: -; v_gene: TRBV10-2; CDR3aa: CASSESVDCGYTF; CDR3nt: TGCGCCAGCAGTGAGTCCGTAGACTGTGGCTACACCTTC
j_gene: TRBJ1-2; abundance: -; d_gene: TRBD1; v_gene: TRBV7-2; CDR3aa: CASSVQGHGYGYTF; CDR3nt: TGTGCCAGCAGCGTACAGGGGCATGGCTATGGCTACACCTTC
j_gene: TRBJ2-1; abundance: -; d_gene: -; v_gene: TRBV30; CDR3aa: CAWSGADEQFF; CDR3nt: TGTGCCTGGAGTGGGGCGGATGAGCAGTTCTTC
j_gene: TRBJ2-4; abundance: -; d_gene: -; v_gene: TRBV7-2; CDR3aa: CASSLFDIQYF; CDR3nt: TGTGCCAGCAGCTTATTCGACATTCAGTACTTC
j_gene: TRBJ2-5; abundance: once; d_gene: -; v_gene: TRBV7-2; CDR3aa: CASSTQRGGQETQYF; CDR3nt: TGTGCCAGCAGCACCCAGAGAGGTGGACAAGAGACCCAGTACTTC
j_gene: TRBJ1-1; abundance: -; d_gene: TRBD1; v_gene: TRBV5-1; CDR3aa: CASSWGTGDTEAFF; CDR3nt: TGCGCCAGCAGCTGGGGTACAGGGGACACTGAAGCTTTCTTT
j_gene: TRBJ1-1; abundance: -; d_gene: -; v_gene: TRBV5-8; CDR3aa: CASSLDFGDNTEAFF; CDR3nt: TGTGCCAGCAGCTTGGACTTTGGGGATAACACTGAAGCTTTCTTT
j_gene: TRBJ1-1; abundance: -; d_gene: TRBD1; v_gene: TRBV27; CDR3aa: CASSSPGQLMNTEAFF; CDR3nt: TGTGCCAGCAGTTCCCCGGGACAGCTCATGAACACTGAAGCTTTCTTT
j_gene: TRBJ2-3; abundance: -; d_gene: -; v_gene: TRBV29-1; CDR3aa: CSVEEGASTDTQYF; CDR3nt: TGCAGCGTTGAGGAGGGGGCCAGCACAGATACGCAGTATTTT
j_gene: TRBJ1-2; abundance: few; d_gene: -; v_gene: TRBV15; CDR3aa: CATSRSKQGGYTF; CDR3nt: TGTGCCACCAGCAGAAGCAAGCAGGGTGGCTACACCTTC
j_gene: TRBJ2-3; abundance: few; d_gene: TRBD1; v_gene: TRBV5-4; CDR3aa: CASSPEGQPRDTQYF; CDR3nt: TGCGCCAGCAGCCCTGAGGGACAGCCTAGGGATACGCAGTATTTT
j_gene: TRBJ2-5; abundance: -; d_gene: TRBD1; v_gene: TRBV2; CDR3aa: CASSVMTGEETQYF; CDR3nt: TGTGCCAGCAGTGTAATGACAGGGGAAGAGACCCAGTACTTC
j_gene: TRBJ1-4; abundance: -; d_gene: -; v_gene: TRBV7-9; CDR3aa: CASSYPGGAGNEKLFF; CDR3nt: TGTGCCAGCAGCTATCCCGGGGGCGCGGGTAATGAAAAACTGTTTTTT
j_gene: TRBJ1-3; abundance: few; d_gene: -; v_gene: TRBV11-2; CDR3aa: CASSLEGLFGNTIYF; CDR3nt: TGTGCCAGCAGCTTAGAGGGTTTGTTCGGAAACACCATATATTTT
j_gene: TRBJ2-5; abundance: -; d_gene: -; v_gene: TRBV7-9; CDR3aa: CASSFTEGRETQYF; CDR3nt: TGTGCCAGCAGCTTTACGGAGGGCCGGGAGACCCAGTACTTC
j_gene: TRBJ2-7; abundance: -; d_gene: TRBD2; v_gene: TRBV6-5; CDR3aa: CASRISGPTYEQYF; CDR3nt: TGTGCCAGCAGGATTAGCGGGCCTACCTACGAGCAGTACTTC
j_gene: TRBJ1-1; abundance: -; d_gene: -; v_gene: TRBV7-2; CDR3aa: CASSLGLDRNTEAFF; CDR3nt: TGTGCCAGCAGCTTAGGGTTGGACAGAAACACTGAAGCTTTCTTT
j_gene: TRBJ2-3; abundance: -; d_gene: TRBD2; v_gene: TRBV19; CDR3aa: CASSYTSGSDTQYF; CDR3nt: TGTGCCAGTAGCTACACTAGCGGGAGTGATACGCAGTATTTT
j_gene: TRBJ2-1; abundance: -; d_gene: -; v_gene: TRBV6-5; CDR3aa: CASSGARAQDNEQFF; CDR3nt: TGTGCCAGCAGTGGGGCGCGTGCGCAGGACAATGAGCAGTTCTTC
j_gene: TRBJ1-5; abundance: few; d_gene: TRBD1; v_gene: TRBV6-5; CDR3aa: CASKQGVRQPQHF; CDR3nt: TGTGCCAGCAAACAGGGGGTTCGTCAGCCCCAGCATTTT
j_gene: TRBJ1-4; abundance: few; d_gene: -; v_gene: TRBV9; CDR3aa: CASSTGSGKGNRNEKLFF; CDR3nt: TGTGCCAGCAGCACAGGGTCGGGGAAGGGGAATCGAAATGAAAAACTGTTTTTT
j_gene: TRBJ2-3; abundance: -; d_gene: TRBD2; v_gene: TRBV27; CDR3aa: CASSAGTTSTDTQYF; CDR3nt: TGTGCCAGCAGTGCCGGGACTACTTCCACAGATACGCAGTATTTT
j_gene: TRBJ1-5; abundance: -; d_gene: -; v_gene: TRBV9; CDR3aa: CASSADIGGSNQPQHF; CDR3nt: TGTGCCAGCAGCGCCGATATTGGGGGGAGCAATCAGCCCCAGCATTTT
j_gene: TRBJ1-2; abundance: -; d_gene: -; v_gene: TRBV9; CDR3aa: CASSRTRDKWGYTF; CDR3nt: TGTGCCAGCAGCCGAACCCGGGACAAGTGGGGCTACACCTTC